This T cell receptor beta chain was recorded in a study of blood T cell repertoires in COVID-19. For the study at large: COVID-19 samples from acute and convalescent phases originated in the United States, Italy and Spain. Sample material is recorded as cDNA or gDNA derived from T cells, B-cell-depleted T cells, or PBMCs.

As handled by the study authors: The authors estimated nucleated cell counts from reference gene primer amplification. The repertoire was sequenced with immunoSEQ multiplex PCR; TCRdb's copy has only in-frame clones and lacks some. V and J calls plus clone size are reproduced from that table; the DNA served to infer D and trimming. The table lists roughly 16,000 clones, 90% to 95% of them singletons, with 4.5% to 7% in the top ten. The CDR3 sequence is 15 residues long. Per the germline V gene, CDR1 is GTSNPN and CDR2 is SVGIG (reference sequence). The V and J ends lost 1 base and 1 base, in that order; junction bases with no gene match: 6.

The source is a human donor in a cohort sampled during active COVID-19. The chain couples TRBV30 to TRBJ2-5, with 7 positions matching TRBD1. The sample consisted of peripheral blood. Written as DNA, the CDR3 is TGTGCCTGGAGTGCCACAGGGGCTATCCAAGAGACCCAGTACTTC. It is translated as CAWSATGAIQETQYF.